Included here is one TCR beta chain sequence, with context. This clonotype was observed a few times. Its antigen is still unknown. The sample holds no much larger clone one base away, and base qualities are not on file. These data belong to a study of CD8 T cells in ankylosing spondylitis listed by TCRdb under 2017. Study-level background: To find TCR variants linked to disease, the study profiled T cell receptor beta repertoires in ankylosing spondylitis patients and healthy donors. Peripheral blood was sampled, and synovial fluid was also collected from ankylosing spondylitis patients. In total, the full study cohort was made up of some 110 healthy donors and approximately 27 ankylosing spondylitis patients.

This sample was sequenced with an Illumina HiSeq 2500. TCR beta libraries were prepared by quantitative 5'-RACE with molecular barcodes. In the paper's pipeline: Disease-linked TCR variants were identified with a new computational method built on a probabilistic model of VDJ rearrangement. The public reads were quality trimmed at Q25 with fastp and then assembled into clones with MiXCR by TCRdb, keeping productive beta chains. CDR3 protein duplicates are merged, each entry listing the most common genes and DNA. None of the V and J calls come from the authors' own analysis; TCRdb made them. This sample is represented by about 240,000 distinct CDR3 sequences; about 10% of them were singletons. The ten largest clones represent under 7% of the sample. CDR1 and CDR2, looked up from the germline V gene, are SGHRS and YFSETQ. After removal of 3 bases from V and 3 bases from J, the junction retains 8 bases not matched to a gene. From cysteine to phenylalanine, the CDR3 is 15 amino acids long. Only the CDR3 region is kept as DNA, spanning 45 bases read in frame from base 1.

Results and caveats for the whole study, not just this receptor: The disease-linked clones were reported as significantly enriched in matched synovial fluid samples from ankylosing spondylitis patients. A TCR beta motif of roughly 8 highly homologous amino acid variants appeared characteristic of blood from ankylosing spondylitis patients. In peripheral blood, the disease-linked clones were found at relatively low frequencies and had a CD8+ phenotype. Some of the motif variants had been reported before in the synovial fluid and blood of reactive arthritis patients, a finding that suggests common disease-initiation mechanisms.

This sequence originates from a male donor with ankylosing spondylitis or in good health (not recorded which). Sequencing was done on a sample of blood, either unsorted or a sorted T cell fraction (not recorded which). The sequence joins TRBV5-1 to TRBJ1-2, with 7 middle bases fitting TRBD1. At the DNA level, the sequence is TGCGCCAGCAGCTCCAACAGGGGATCTCACTATGGCTACACCTTC. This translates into CASSSNRGSHYGYTF.